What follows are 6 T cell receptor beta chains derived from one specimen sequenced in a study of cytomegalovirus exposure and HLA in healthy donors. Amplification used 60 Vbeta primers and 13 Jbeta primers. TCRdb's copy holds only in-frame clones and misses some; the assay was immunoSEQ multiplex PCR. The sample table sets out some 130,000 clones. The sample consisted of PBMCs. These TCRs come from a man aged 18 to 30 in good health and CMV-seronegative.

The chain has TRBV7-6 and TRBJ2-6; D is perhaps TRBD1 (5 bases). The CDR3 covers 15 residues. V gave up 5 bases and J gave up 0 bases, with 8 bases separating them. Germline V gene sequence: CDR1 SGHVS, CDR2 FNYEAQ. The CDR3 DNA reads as TGTGCCAGCAGCCCCAGGGACTCTGGGGCCAACGTCCTGACTTTC. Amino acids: CASSPRDSGANVLTF.

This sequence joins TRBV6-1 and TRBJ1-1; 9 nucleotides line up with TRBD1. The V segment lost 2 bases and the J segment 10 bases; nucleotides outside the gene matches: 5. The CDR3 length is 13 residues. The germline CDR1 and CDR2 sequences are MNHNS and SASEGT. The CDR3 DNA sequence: TGTGCCAGCAGTGAAATACAGGGGGCGCCAGCTTTCTTT. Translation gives CASSEIQGAPAFF.

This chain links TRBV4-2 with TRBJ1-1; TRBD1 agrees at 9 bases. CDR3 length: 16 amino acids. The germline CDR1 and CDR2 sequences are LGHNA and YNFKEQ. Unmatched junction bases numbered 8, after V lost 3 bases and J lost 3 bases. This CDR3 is CASSQAPGQGYTEAFF. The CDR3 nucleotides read TGTGCCAGCAGCCAGGCTCCGGGACAGGGTTACACTGAAGCTTTCTTT.

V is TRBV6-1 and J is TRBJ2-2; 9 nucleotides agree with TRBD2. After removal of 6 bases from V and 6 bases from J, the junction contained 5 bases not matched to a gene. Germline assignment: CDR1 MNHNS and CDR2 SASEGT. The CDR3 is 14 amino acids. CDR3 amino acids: CASRGGRASGELFF. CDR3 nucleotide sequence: TGTGCCAGCAGGGGCGGGAGGGCGTCCGGGGAGCTGTTTTTT.

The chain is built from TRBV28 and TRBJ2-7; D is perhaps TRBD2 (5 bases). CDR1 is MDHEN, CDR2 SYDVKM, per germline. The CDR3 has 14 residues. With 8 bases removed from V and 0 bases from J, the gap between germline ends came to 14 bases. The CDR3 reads CASAGHQSSYEQYF. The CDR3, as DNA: TGTGCCAGCGCGGGCCATCAGAGCTCCTACGAGCAGTACTTC. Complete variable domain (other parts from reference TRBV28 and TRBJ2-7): DVKVTQSSRYLVKRTGEKVFLECVQDMDHENMFWYRQDPGLGLRLIYFSYDVKMKEKGDIPEGYSVSREKKERFSLILESASTNQTSMYLCASAGHQSSYEQYFGPGTRLTVT.

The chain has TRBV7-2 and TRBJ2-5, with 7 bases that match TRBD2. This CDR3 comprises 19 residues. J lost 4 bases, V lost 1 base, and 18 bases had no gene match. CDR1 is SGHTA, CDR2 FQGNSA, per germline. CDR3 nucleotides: TGTGCCAGCAGCTTAGGGTCGTTTGCGGATCTATGGGAGGGAGAGACCCAGTACTTC. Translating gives CASSLGSFADLWEGETQYF.